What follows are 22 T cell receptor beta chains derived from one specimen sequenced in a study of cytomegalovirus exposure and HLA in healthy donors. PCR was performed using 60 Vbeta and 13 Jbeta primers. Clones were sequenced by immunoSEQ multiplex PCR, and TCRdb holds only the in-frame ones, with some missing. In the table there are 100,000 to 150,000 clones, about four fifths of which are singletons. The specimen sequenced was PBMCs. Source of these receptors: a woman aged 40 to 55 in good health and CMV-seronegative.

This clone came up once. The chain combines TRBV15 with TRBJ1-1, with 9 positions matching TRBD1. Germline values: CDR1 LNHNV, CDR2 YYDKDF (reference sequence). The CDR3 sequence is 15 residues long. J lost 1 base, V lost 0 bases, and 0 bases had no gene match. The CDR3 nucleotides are TGTGCCACCAGCAGAGAGGACAGGGGGAACACTGAAGCTTTCTTT. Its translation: CATSREDRGNTEAFF.

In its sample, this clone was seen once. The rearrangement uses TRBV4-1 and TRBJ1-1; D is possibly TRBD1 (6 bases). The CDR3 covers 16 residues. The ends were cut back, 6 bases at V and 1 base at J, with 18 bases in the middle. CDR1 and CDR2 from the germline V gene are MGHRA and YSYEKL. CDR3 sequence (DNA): TGCGCCAGCAGTCGGATAACAGGGCGCCGGAACACTGAAGCTTTCTTT. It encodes CASSRITGRRNTEAFF.

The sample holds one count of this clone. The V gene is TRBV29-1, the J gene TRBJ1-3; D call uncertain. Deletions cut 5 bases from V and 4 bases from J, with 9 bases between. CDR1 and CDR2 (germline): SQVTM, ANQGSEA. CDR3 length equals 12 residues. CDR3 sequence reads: CSVPDSGNTIYF. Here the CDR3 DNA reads TGCAGCGTTCCTGACTCCGGAAACACCATATATTTT.

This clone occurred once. In nucleotides, the CDR3 is TGTGCCAGCAGTGGGACCCTAGCGATAGATACGCAGTATTTT. As protein: CASSGTLAIDTQYF. The chain uses TRBV25-1 and TRBJ2-3, with D possibly TRBD2 on 6 matching bases. Germline V gives CDR1 MGHDK, CDR2 SYGVNS. V lost 4 bases and J lost 5, with 13 bases in between. CDR3 length equals 14 residues.

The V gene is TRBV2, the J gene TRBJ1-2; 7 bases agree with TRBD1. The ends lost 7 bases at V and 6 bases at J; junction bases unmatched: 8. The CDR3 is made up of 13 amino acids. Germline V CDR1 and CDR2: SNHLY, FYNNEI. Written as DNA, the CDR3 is TGTGCCAGCAACCCAACAGGGGCCGATGGCTACACCTTC. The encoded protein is CASNPTGADGYTF.

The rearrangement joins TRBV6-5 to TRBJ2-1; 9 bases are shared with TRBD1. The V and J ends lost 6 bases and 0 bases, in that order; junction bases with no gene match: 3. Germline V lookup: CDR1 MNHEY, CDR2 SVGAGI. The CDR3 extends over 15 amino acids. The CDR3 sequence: CASRQGASSYNEQFF. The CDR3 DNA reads TGTGCCAGCAGACAGGGGGCGAGCTCCTACAATGAGCAGTTCTTC.

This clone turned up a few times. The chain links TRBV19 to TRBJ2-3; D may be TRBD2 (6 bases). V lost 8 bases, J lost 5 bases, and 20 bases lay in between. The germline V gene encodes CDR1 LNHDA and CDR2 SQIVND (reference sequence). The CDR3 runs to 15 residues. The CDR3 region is CASSLRLVGVDTQYF. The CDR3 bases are TGTGCCAGTTCCCTAAGACTAGTGGGGGTAGATACGCAGTATTTT.

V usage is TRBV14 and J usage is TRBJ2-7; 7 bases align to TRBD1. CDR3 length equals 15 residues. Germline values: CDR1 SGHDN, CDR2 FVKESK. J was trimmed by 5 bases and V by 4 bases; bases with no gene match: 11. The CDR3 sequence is CASSRSGQVTNEQYF. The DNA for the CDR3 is TGTGCCAGCAGCCGTAGTGGACAGGTAACCAACGAGCAGTACTTC.

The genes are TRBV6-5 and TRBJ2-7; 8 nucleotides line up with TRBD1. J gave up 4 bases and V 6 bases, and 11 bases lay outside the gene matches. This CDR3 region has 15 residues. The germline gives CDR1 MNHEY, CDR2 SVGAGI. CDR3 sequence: CASSRTGTGYYEQYF. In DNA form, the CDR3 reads TGTGCCAGCAGCCGCACCGGGACAGGTTATTACGAGCAGTACTTC.

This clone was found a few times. This chain's CDR3 is CASTLGMGRENTIYF. Here the CDR3 DNA reads TGTGCCAGCACTCTAGGGATGGGGAGGGAAAACACCATATATTTT. This chain joins TRBV6-1 and TRBJ1-3; D not certain. V dropped 7 bases and J dropped 6 bases, with 19 bases sitting between them. Germline V lookup: CDR1 MNHNS, CDR2 SASEGT. This CDR3 comprises 15 residues.

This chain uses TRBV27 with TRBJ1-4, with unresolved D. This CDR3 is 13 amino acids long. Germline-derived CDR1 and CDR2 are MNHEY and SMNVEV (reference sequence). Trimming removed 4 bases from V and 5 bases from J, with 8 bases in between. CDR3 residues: CASSSRWNEKLFF. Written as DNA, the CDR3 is TGTGCCAGCAGTTCCCGGTGGAATGAAAAACTGTTTTTT.

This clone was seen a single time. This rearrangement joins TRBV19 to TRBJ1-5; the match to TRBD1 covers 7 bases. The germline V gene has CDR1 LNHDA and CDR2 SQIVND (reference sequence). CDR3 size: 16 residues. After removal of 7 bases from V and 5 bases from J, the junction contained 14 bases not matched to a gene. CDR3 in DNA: TGTGCCAGTACCGCTCGTCCAGGGGGTCCCGATCAGCCCCAGCATTTT. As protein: CASTARPGGPDQPQHF.

CDR3 sequence: CASSEGGGDTEAFF. DNA for the CDR3: TGTGCCAGCAGTGAGGGCGGGGGAGACACTGAAGCTTTCTTT. The gene calls are TRBV6-1 and TRBJ1-1; tentative D call: TRBD1 (5 bases). This CDR3 has 14 amino acids. Germline CDR1 is MNHNS and CDR2 is SASEGT. Deletions cut 3 bases from V and 3 bases from J, with 11 bases between.

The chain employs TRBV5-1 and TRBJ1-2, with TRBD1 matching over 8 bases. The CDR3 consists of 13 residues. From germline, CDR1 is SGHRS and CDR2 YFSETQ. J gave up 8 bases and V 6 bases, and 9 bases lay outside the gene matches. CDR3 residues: CASTPTGEGGYTF. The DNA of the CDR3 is TGCGCCAGCACCCCGACAGGGGAGGGCGGCTACACCTTC. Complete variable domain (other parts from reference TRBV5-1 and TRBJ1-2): KAGVTQTPRYLIKTRGQQVTLSCSPISGHRSVSWYQQTPGQGLQFLFEYFSETQRNKGNFPGRFSGRQFSNSRSEMNVSTLELGDSALYLCASTPTGEGGYTFGSGTRLTVV.

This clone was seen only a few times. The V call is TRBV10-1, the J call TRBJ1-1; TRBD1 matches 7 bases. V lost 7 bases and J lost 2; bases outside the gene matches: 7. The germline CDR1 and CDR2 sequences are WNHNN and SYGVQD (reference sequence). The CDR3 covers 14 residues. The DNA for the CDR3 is TGCGCCAGCAAAGCCGGGACAGCAAACACTGAAGCTTTCTTT. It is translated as CASKAGTANTEAFF.

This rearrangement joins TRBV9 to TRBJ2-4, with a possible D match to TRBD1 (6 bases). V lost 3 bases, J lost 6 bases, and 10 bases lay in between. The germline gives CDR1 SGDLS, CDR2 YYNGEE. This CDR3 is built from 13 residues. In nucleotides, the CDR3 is TGTGCCAGCAGCGGACAGGACTTAAACATTCAGTACTTC. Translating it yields CASSGQDLNIQYF.

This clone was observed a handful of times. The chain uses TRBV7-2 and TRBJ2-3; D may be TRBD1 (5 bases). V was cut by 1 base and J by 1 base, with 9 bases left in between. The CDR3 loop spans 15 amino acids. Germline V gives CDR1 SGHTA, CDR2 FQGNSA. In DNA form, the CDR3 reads TGTGCCAGCAGCTTAGGGACACCCCGCACAGATACGCAGTATTTT. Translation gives CASSLGTPRTDTQYF.

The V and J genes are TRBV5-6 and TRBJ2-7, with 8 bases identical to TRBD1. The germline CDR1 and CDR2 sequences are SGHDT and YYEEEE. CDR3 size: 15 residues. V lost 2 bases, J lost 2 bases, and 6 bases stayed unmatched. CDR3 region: CASSFVGRGPYEQYF. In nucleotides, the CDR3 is TGTGCCAGCAGCTTTGTTGGCAGGGGGCCCTACGAGCAGTACTTC.

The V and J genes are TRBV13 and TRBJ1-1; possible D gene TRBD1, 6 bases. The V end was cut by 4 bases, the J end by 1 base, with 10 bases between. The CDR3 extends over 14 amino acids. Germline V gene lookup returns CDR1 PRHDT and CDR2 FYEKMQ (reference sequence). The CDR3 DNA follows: TGTGCCAGCAGCTACAGGGTTTGGAACACTGAAGCTTTCTTT. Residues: CASSYRVWNTEAFF.

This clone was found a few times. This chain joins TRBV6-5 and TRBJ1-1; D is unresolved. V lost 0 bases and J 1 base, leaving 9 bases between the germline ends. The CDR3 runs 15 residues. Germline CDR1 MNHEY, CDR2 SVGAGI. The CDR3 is CASSYSAQSNTEAFF. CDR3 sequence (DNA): TGTGCCAGCAGTTACTCCGCACAGTCGAACACTGAAGCTTTCTTT.

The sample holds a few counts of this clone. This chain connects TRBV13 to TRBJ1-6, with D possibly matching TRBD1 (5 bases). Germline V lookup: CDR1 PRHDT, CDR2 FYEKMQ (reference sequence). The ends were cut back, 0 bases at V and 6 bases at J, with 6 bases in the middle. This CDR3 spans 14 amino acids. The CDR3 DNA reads TGTGCCAGCAGCTTAGGAGACAGTAATTCACCCCTCCACTTT. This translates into CASSLGDSNSPLHF.

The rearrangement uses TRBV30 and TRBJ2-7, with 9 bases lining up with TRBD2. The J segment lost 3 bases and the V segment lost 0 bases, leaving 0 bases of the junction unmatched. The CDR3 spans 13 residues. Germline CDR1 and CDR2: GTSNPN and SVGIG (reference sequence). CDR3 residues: CAWSVLAGYEQYF. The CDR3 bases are TGTGCCTGGAGTGTACTAGCGGGCTACGAGCAGTACTTC.